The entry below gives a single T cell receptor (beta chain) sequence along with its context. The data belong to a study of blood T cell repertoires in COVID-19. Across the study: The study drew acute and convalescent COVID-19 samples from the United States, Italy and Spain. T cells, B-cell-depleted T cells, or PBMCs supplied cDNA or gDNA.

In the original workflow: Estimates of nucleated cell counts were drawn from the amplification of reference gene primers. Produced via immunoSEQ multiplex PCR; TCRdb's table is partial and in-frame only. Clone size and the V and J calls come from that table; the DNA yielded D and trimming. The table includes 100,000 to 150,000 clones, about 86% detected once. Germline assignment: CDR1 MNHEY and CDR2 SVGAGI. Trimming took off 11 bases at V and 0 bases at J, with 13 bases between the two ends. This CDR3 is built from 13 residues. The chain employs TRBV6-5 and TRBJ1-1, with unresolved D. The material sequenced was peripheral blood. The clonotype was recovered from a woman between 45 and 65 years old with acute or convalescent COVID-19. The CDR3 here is CAGRTELNTEAFF. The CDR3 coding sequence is TGTGCCGGAAGAACAGAGCTGAACACTGAAGCTTTCTTT.